Following are 29 T cell receptor beta chains from one sample sequenced in a study of blood T cell repertoires in COVID-19. Repertoires were generated with immunoSEQ multiplex PCR, while TCRdb's copy carries only in-frame clones and drops some. The repertoire holds approximately 250,000 clones, with more than 85% as singletons. The specimen was PBMCs or T cells enriched from blood (not recorded which). The receptors shown here come from a man aged 40-50 years who had been exposed to COVID-19.

V usage is TRBV7-8 and J usage is TRBJ1-2; TRBD1 might be the D (5 bases). The CDR3 extends over 14 amino acids. Germline-derived CDR1 and CDR2 are SGHVS and FQNEAQ. V shed 1 base and J shed 2 bases, with 8 bases lying between them. The CDR3 nucleotides are TGTGCCAGCAGCTTAGGGGGCCCCAACTATGGCTACACCTTC. This translates into CASSLGGPNYGYTF. The full variable domain, with the rest looked up from reference TRBV7-8 and TRBJ1-2, is GAGVSQSPRYKVAKRGQDVALRCDPISGHVSLFWYQQALGQGPEFLTYFQNEAQLDKSGLPSDRFFAERPEGSVSTLKIQRTQQEDSAVYLCASSLGGPNYGYTFGSGTRLTVV.

The table lists this clone with a few counts. The chain employs TRBV5-1 and TRBJ2-7; D may be TRBD1 (7 bases). Germline V gene lookup returns CDR1 SGHRS and CDR2 YFSETQ. The CDR3 is 15 amino acids. Trimming cost V 0 bases and J 3 bases, with 13 bases left between them. In DNA, the CDR3 is TGCGCCAGCAGCTTGGACGCGGGACAGAACTACGAGCAGTACTTC. Protein: CASSLDAGQNYEQYF.

The chain uses TRBV5-5 and TRBJ2-3; 7 bases are shared with TRBD2. This CDR3 has 15 amino acids. The V gene end was trimmed by 4 bases and the J gene end by 1 base; junction bases not matched to a gene: 6. Germline V gene sequence: CDR1 SGHKS, CDR2 YYEKEE (reference sequence). In nucleotides, the CDR3 is TGTGCCAGCAGCATCGGTACTAGCGGCACAGATACGCAGTATTTT. Amino acid sequence: CASSIGTSGTDTQYF.

The chain combines TRBV27 with TRBJ2-7, with 9 bases fitting TRBD1. Trimming at V came to 0 bases and at J to 3 bases, leaving 6 bases not matched to a gene. The germline gives CDR1 MNHEY, CDR2 SMNVEV (reference sequence). There are 16 residues in the CDR3. Written as DNA, the CDR3 is TGTGCCAGCAGTTTATCCCGCGGGACAGGGTTCTACGAGCAGTACTTC. It yields the protein CASSLSRGTGFYEQYF.

This chain uses TRBV5-1 with TRBJ1-2, with D hard to call. The germline V gene encodes CDR1 SGHRS and CDR2 YFSETQ. The CDR3 is 14 residues long. With 2 bases removed from V and 6 bases from J, the gap between germline ends came to 14 bases. The CDR3: CASSLGGIEDGYTF. In DNA, the CDR3 is TGCGCCAGCAGCTTAGGAGGGATAGAGGATGGCTACACCTTC.

The CDR3, as DNA: TGTGCCTGGAGGGGGCGGGACAGGGCCCTTCATGGCTACACCTTC. This encodes CAWRGRDRALHGYTF. J is TRBJ1-2 and V is TRBV30; 9 positions agree with TRBD1. Per germline, CDR1 GTSNPN and CDR2 SVGIG (reference sequence). Trimming at V came to 3 bases and at J to 6 bases, leaving 11 bases not matched to a gene. This CDR3 has 15 amino acids.

In DNA form, the CDR3 reads TGTGCCAGCAGTTTTGCCTCAGGTGAAGCTTTCTTT. Translating it yields CASSFASGEAFF. V gene TRBV12-3 or TRBV12-4 combines with J gene TRBJ1-1, with unresolved D. The CDR3 consists of 12 residues. V was pared by 3 bases and J by 7 bases, with 9 bases between.

This rearrangement joins TRBV28 to TRBJ2-7, with 13 bases that match TRBD2. The germline V gene has CDR1 MDHEN and CDR2 SYDVKM. The CDR3 has 14 amino acids. The junction had 3 bases not matched to a gene; V was cut back by 8 bases and J by 2 bases. The CDR3 protein is CASFGTSGTYEQYF. CDR3 nucleotides: TGTGCCAGCTTCGGGACTAGCGGGACCTACGAGCAGTACTTC.

The chain employs TRBV28 and TRBJ2-2, with a weak D call TRBD1 (5 bases). Germline V lookup: CDR1 MDHEN, CDR2 SYDVKM. The CDR3 extends over 15 amino acids. Trimming removed 3 bases from V and 2 bases from J, with 10 bases in between. CDR3 DNA sequence: TGTGCCAGCAGTTTTGGGGCACGCAACACCGGGGAGCTGTTTTTT. Translated, it gives CASSFGARNTGELFF.

This chain links TRBV24-1 with TRBJ2-7, with D possibly TRBD1 on 6 matching bases. The CDR3 runs 13 residues. Germline V gives CDR1 KGHDR, CDR2 SFDVKD. The V and J ends lost 4 bases and 6 bases respectively, with 12 bases between them. CDR3 nucleotides: TGTGCCACCAGTGACCCTACAGGGAGCGAGCAGTACTTC. It codes for CATSDPTGSEQYF.

The CDR3 DNA reads TGTGCCACCAGTGACGGAGGTGTAGAGACCCAGTACTTC. Its translation: CATSDGGVETQYF. The gene calls are TRBV24-1 and TRBJ2-5; perhaps TRBD2 as D (5 bases). The CDR3 runs to 13 residues. Germline V lookup: CDR1 KGHDR, CDR2 SFDVKD. V was cut by 4 bases and J by 4 bases, with 9 bases left in between.

The chain carries TRBV4-3 and TRBJ2-7, with D hard to call. The CDR3 is 17 residues long. CDR1 LGHNA and CDR2 YSLEER come from the germline V gene. V dropped 0 bases and J dropped 2 bases, with 17 bases sitting between them. The DNA for the CDR3 is TGCGCCAGCAGCCAAGATTGGTCGGTAATTCGGGCCTACGAGCAGTACTTC. Its protein product is CASSQDWSVIRAYEQYF.

The chain combines TRBV5-1 with TRBJ1-5; 11 nucleotides agree with TRBD1. This CDR3 contains 15 residues. J lost 5 bases, V lost 4 bases, and 5 bases had no gene match. CDR1 and CDR2 (germline): SGHRS, YFSETQ. CDR3 amino acids: CASSPGTGGDQPQHF. In DNA form, the CDR3 reads TGCGCCAGCAGCCCCGGGACAGGGGGTGATCAGCCCCAGCATTTT. Filled out from reference TRBV5-1 and TRBJ1-5, the complete variable domain reads KAGVTQTPRYLIKTRGQQVTLSCSPISGHRSVSWYQQTPGQGLQFLFEYFSETQRNKGNFPGRFSGRQFSNSRSEMNVSTLELGDSALYLCASSPGTGGDQPQHFGDGTRLSIL.

Regarding this clone: Other DNA sequences of this sample code for an identical CDR3. The V gene is TRBV9, the J gene TRBJ2-2, with D possibly being TRBD1 (6 bases). The CDR3 consists of 17 residues. Germline lookup yields CDR1 SGDLS and CDR2 YYNGEE. V was shortened by 3 bases and J by 2 bases, with 17 bases between the two germline ends. Here the CDR3 DNA reads TGTGCCAGCAGCGAGTCCCTCGGACAGAAAAACACCGGGGAGCTGTTTTTT. Residues: CASSESLGQKNTGELFF.

CDR3 sequence: CASSLTSGTGGEWGNQPQHF. The DNA of the CDR3 is TGTGCCAGTAGTTTAACCTCCGGGACAGGGGGCGAATGGGGCAATCAGCCCCAGCATTTT. The chain has TRBV19 and TRBJ1-5, with TRBD1 matching over 12 bases. V shed 5 bases and J 2 bases; nucleotides not matched to a gene: 16. Germline V gene sequence: CDR1 LNHDA, CDR2 SQIVND (reference sequence). The length of the CDR3 is 20 residues. Using reference TRBV19 and TRBJ1-5 for the parts outside the CDR3, the full variable domain is DGGITQSPKYLFRKEGQNVTLSCEQNLNHDAMYWYRQDPGQGLRLIYYSQIVNDFQKGDIAEGYSVSREKKESFPLTVTSAQKNPTAFYLCASSLTSGTGGEWGNQPQHFGDGTRLSIL.

The chain uses TRBV24-1 and TRBJ1-5; 9 positions agree with TRBD1. CDR1 KGHDR and CDR2 SFDVKD come from the germline V gene. The V gene end was trimmed by 3 bases and the J gene end by 16 bases; junction bases not matched to a gene: 9. There are 13 residues in the CDR3. CDR3 nucleotides: TGTGCCACCAGTGATAACCGGGACAGGGTCCTTCATTTT. It encodes CATSDNRDRVLHF.

The gene calls are TRBV20-1 and TRBJ2-1; no clear D gene. The V gene's germline CDR1 is DFQATT and CDR2 SNEGSKA (reference sequence). The CDR3 consists of 11 residues. V gave up 5 bases and J gave up 10 bases, with 12 bases separating them. CDR3 nucleotides: TGCAGTGCTGCGTTTGATTCGGAGCAGTTCTTC. Its translation: CSAAFDSEQFF.

The rearrangement links TRBV6-4 to TRBJ1-2; 7 positions match TRBD1. Germline V gene lookup returns CDR1 MRHNA and CDR2 SNTAGT. The CDR3 runs to 15 residues. V gave up 2 bases and J gave up 7 bases; unmatched junction bases: 10. The CDR3 region has the DNA TGTGCCAGCAGTGACCGCGTACAGGGGATTGGTGGCTACACCTTC. This sequence encodes CASSDRVQGIGGYTF.

This clone showed up just once. The chain couples TRBV3-1 (or the pseudogene TRBV3-2) to TRBJ2-7; D is undetermined. Trimming left V 4 bases short and J 4 bases short, with 23 bases between. Germline V CDR1 and CDR2: LGHDT, YNNKEL (reference sequence). The CDR3 totals 17 residues. In nucleotides, the CDR3 is TGTGCCAGCAGCCTTTACGGCCAGACTGAGTATGGGTACGAGCAGTACTTC. This encodes CASSLYGQTEYGYEQYF.

This clone was seen once. The gene calls are TRBV6-5 and TRBJ2-3; TRBD2 agrees at 12 bases. Trimming cost V 4 bases and J 5 bases; bases outside gene matches: 4. The germline V gene encodes CDR1 MNHEY and CDR2 SVGAGI. There are 15 residues in the CDR3. The CDR3 here is CASSSRLAGVDTQYF. Written as DNA, the CDR3 is TGTGCCAGCAGTTCCAGACTAGCGGGAGTAGATACGCAGTATTTT.

The gene calls are TRBV28 and TRBJ2-5; 11 nucleotides line up with TRBD1. The V gene end was trimmed by 6 bases and the J gene end by 1 base; junction bases not matched to a gene: 4. Germline V gene lookup returns CDR1 MDHEN and CDR2 SYDVKM. This CDR3 spans 15 amino acids. CDR3 nucleotides: TGTGCCAGCAGAACCGGGACAGGGGGCCAAGAGACCCAGTACTTC. Translation gives CASRTGTGGQETQYF. Variable domain in full (rest from reference TRBV28 and TRBJ2-5): DVKVTQSSRYLVKRTGEKVFLECVQDMDHENMFWYRQDPGLGLRLIYFSYDVKMKEKGDIPEGYSVSREKKERFSLILESASTNQTSMYLCASRTGTGGQETQYFGPGTRLLVL.

The genes are TRBV19 and TRBJ1-1; maybe TRBD1 (5 bases). The germline V and J ends were trimmed by 8 bases and 2 bases, with 9 bases remaining between them. The germline gives CDR1 LNHDA, CDR2 SQIVND (reference sequence). This CDR3 comprises 12 residues. The CDR3 loop is CASWRGNTEAFF. The CDR3 nucleotides read TGTGCCAGTTGGAGGGGAAACACTGAAGCTTTCTTT. Full variable domain (missing parts from reference TRBV19 and TRBJ1-1): DGGITQSPKYLFRKEGQNVTLSCEQNLNHDAMYWYRQDPGQGLRLIYYSQIVNDFQKGDIAEGYSVSREKKESFPLTVTSAQKNPTAFYLCASWRGNTEAFFGQGTRLTVV.

The chain carries TRBV19 and TRBJ2-3, with TRBD2 identical over 9 bases. Germline-derived CDR1 and CDR2 are LNHDA and SQIVND (reference sequence). V gave up 3 bases and J gave up 4 bases; unmatched junction bases: 5. The CDR3 is 15 amino acids. As DNA, the CDR3 is TGTGCCAGTAGTATTCCGGGACTAGCATCAGATACGCAGTATTTT. This encodes CASSIPGLASDTQYF. The whole variable domain, filled in from reference TRBV19 and TRBJ2-3, reads DGGITQSPKYLFRKEGQNVTLSCEQNLNHDAMYWYRQDPGQGLRLIYYSQIVNDFQKGDIAEGYSVSREKKESFPLTVTSAQKNPTAFYLCASSIPGLASDTQYFGPGTRLTVL.

This clone showed up just a few times. The chain has TRBV19 and TRBJ1-1; TRBD1 might be the D (5 bases). In germline, CDR1 is LNHDA, CDR2 SQIVND (reference sequence). The CDR3 covers 12 residues. V dropped 7 bases and J dropped 2 bases, with 8 bases sitting between them. CDR3 sequence: CASNRQNTEAFF. CDR3 DNA sequence: TGTGCCAGTAACAGGCAAAACACTGAAGCTTTCTTT.

The V call is TRBV5-4, the J call TRBJ1-1; tentatively, D is TRBD1 (6 bases). This CDR3 is 15 amino acids long. Germline-derived CDR1 and CDR2 are SGHNT and YYREEE (reference sequence). V gave up 0 bases and J gave up 4 bases, with 13 bases separating them. The chain's CDR3 is CASSLAGTGSTEAFF. The CDR3 bases are TGTGCCAGCAGCTTGGCGGGTACAGGGAGCACTGAAGCTTTCTTT.

The J gene is TRBJ2-7, the V gene TRBV12-5; no definite D call. The V gene's germline CDR1 is LGHNT and CDR2 FRNRAP. Between the trimmed V and J ends, which lost 0 bases and 4 bases, there was a span of 16 bases. The CDR3 runs 16 residues. This CDR3 reads CASGLVVRSIQYEQYF. The DNA for the CDR3 is TGTGCTAGTGGTTTGGTTGTGAGAAGTATCCAATACGAGCAGTACTTC.

This chain links TRBV11-2 with TRBJ2-5; a possible D gene is TRBD1 (5 bases). V shed 0 bases and J shed 7 bases, with 21 bases lying between them. CDR3 length: 17 residues. Germline CDR1 and CDR2: SGHAT and FQNNGV. The CDR3 nucleotides are TGTGCCAGCAGCTTAGACCGTCTGTTCAAAGGGGTTGGGACCCAGTACTTC. This codes for CASSLDRLFKGVGTQYF.

This chain links TRBV9 with TRBJ1-1; D is ambiguous. V shed 0 bases and J shed 5 bases, with 11 bases lying between them. The CDR3 runs to 14 residues. The germline gives CDR1 SGDLS, CDR2 YYNGEE. The CDR3 DNA reads as TGTGCCAGCAGCGTAGACGTGAGGGAAACTGAAGCTTTCTTT. Its protein product is CASSVDVRETEAFF.

The genes are TRBV4-3 and TRBJ2-7, with 12 bases matching TRBD2. This CDR3 region has 16 residues. The J segment lost 0 bases and the V segment lost 0 bases, leaving 0 bases of the junction unmatched. Germline assignment: CDR1 LGHNA and CDR2 YSLEER. CDR3 region: CASSQETSGSSYEQYF. In DNA, the CDR3 is TGCGCCAGCAGCCAAGAGACTAGCGGGAGCTCCTACGAGCAGTACTTC.